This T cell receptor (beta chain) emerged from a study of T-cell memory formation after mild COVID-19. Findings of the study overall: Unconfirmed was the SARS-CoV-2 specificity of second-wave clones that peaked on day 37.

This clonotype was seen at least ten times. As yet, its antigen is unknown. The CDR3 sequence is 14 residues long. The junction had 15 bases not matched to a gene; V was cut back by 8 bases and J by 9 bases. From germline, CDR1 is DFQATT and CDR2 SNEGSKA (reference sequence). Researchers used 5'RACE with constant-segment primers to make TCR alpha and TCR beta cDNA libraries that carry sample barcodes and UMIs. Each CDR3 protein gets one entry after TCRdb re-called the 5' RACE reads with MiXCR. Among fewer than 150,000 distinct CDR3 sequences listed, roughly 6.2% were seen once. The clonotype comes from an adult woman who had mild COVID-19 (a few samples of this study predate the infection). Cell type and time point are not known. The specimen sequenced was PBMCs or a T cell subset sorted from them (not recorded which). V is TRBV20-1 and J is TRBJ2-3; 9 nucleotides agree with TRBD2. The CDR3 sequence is CSQRASSGTRTQYF. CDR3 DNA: TGCAGTCAAAGGGCGTCTAGCGGGACCCGGACGCAGTATTTT.